This T cell receptor (beta chain) comes out of a study of blood T cell repertoires in COVID-19. The table came from immunoSEQ multiplex PCR; TCRdb's copy has only in-frame clones and leaves some out. Of 180,000 or so clones in the sample, over 75% are singletons; the top ten hold approximately 9.9%. In regard to this clone: A read error may produce the germline difference seen at one junction end.

This TCR was recovered from a human donor with active or convalescent COVID-19. The donor label of this sample is uncertain. The sample was peripheral blood.

This chain's CDR3 is CASSERGKPPYEQCF. The CDR3 region has the DNA TGTGCCAGCAGTGAACGGGGAAAGCCACCTTACGAGCAGTGCTTC. The V call is TRBV2, the J call TRBJ2-7; D perhaps matches TRBD2 (5 bases). The CDR3 runs 15 residues. Looked up from germline, CDR1 is SNHLY and CDR2 is FYNNEI.